This record looks at one T cell receptor beta chain sequence and its context. The data were obtained in a study of blood T cell repertoires in COVID-19. The germline CDR1 and CDR2 sequences are SNHLY and FYNNEI. The J segment lost 4 bases and the V segment lost 4 bases, leaving 7 bases of the junction unmatched. This CDR3 has 15 residues. Sequenced by immunoSEQ multiplex PCR; TCRdb stores in-frame clones only, minus some. The sample has more than 250,000 clones; approximately 90% are singletons. This chain links TRBV2 with TRBJ2-1, with 7 bases that match TRBD2. This sequence originates from a woman aged 50 to 65 with COVID-19, enrolled during active disease. Specimen: peripheral blood. The CDR3 nucleotides read TGTGCCAGCAGTGGGGCTAGCGGCAGATACAATGAGCAGTTCTTC. Protein sequence: CASSGASGRYNEQFF.